Each of the 16 T cell receptor beta chains below was sequenced from the same sample in a study of Ad26.COV2.S vaccination and SARS-CoV-2 variants. Treatment of the sample: over 15 received Ad26.COV2.S at low or high dose, single or two shots; about 5 received placebo; per-sample allocation not given. Following the first vaccine or placebo injection, samples were taken on day 63. TCRdb keeps only in-frame clones here, not all; method: immunoSEQ multiplex PCR. The sample holds 400,000 to 450,000 clones; over 80% are singletons and the top ten take under 2%. Source: peripheral blood, taken in a trial of Ad26.COV2.S vaccine versus placebo. The source of these receptors is a person aged 18-65 years who received the Ad26.COV2.S COVID-19 vaccine or a placebo.

The chain links TRBV16 to TRBJ2-7; D is undetermined. This CDR3 has 15 amino acids. Trimming left V 4 bases short and J 4 bases short, with 17 bases between. Germline-derived CDR1 and CDR2 are KGHSY and FQNENV. The CDR3 region has the DNA TGTGCCAGCAGCCTGGACCCAACGAGGCTTTACGAGCAGTACTTC. Its translation: CASSLDPTRLYEQYF.

This rearrangement joins TRBV18 to TRBJ2-7; D is perhaps TRBD1 or TRBD2 (5 bases each). Germline lookup yields CDR1 KGHSH and CDR2 LQKENI. Trimming left V 0 bases short and J 5 bases short, with 8 bases between. This CDR3 has 13 residues. The CDR3 is CASSPPGDNEQYF. CDR3 in DNA: TGTGCCAGCTCACCACCGGGGGATAACGAGCAGTACTTC.

This sequence joins TRBV28 and TRBJ2-3, with unresolved D. The V gene lost 6 bases and the J gene lost 6 bases, with 16 bases spanning the gap. There are 14 residues in the CDR3. Germline V gene data show CDR1 as MDHEN and CDR2 as SYDVKM. CDR3: CASSLTRRADTQYF. The CDR3 region has the DNA TGTGCCAGCAGCCTGACCCGTAGGGCGGATACGCAGTATTTT. Drawing the rest from reference TRBV28 and TRBJ2-3, the complete variable domain is DVKVTQSSRYLVKRTGEKVFLECVQDMDHENMFWYRQDPGLGLRLIYFSYDVKMKEKGDIPEGYSVSREKKERFSLILESASTNQTSMYLCASSLTRRADTQYFGPGTRLTVL.

The CDR3 protein is CASSRRGRELVGTDTQYF. As DNA, the CDR3 is TGTGCCAGTAGTAGGAGGGGAAGAGAATTAGTGGGCACAGATACGCAGTATTTT. V gene TRBV19 combines with J gene TRBJ2-3; possible D gene TRBD2, 6 bases. Germline values: CDR1 LNHDA, CDR2 SQIVND (reference sequence). This CDR3 is 18 amino acids long. Trimming took 4 bases from V and 1 from J, leaving 21 bases between them.

J is TRBJ2-7 and V is TRBV6-5, with D possibly being TRBD1 (6 bases). Trimming pared 4 bases from V and 4 bases from J, leaving 14 bases between. The length of the CDR3 is 14 residues. From germline, CDR1 is MNHEY and CDR2 SVGAGI. CDR3 sequence (DNA): TGTGCCAGCAGTTTTACAGGGAATCGATACGAGCAGTACTTC. Translated, it gives CASSFTGNRYEQYF.

The gene calls are TRBV29-1 and TRBJ2-3, with D perhaps given as TRBD1 or TRBD2 (5 bases each). The CDR3 runs to 12 residues. With 7 bases removed from V and 14 bases from J, the gap between germline ends came to 22 bases. Per germline, CDR1 SQVTM and CDR2 ANQGSEA. The DNA of the CDR3 is TGCAGCGCGGTGGACACGGGATCTGTCCTGTATTTT. The encoded protein is CSAVDTGSVLYF.

The genes are TRBV4-1 and TRBJ2-2; 8 bases are shared with TRBD1. J lost 7 bases, V lost 1 base, and 5 bases had no gene match. CDR1 and CDR2 from the germline V gene are MGHRA and YSYEKL. This CDR3 region has 15 residues. The chain's CDR3 is CASSQGQGSGGELFF. CDR3 DNA sequence: TGCGCCAGCAGCCAAGGACAGGGGAGTGGCGGGGAGCTGTTTTTT.

The V gene is TRBV5-1, the J gene TRBJ2-3; 14 nucleotides match TRBD2. The CDR3 is 20 residues long. Losses at the gene ends were 0 bases for V and 2 bases for J; bases not matched to a gene: 11. Looked up from germline, CDR1 is SGHRS and CDR2 is YFSETQ. CDR3 in amino acids: CASSLGTSGGTPFSTDTQYF. CDR3 in DNA: TGCGCCAGCAGCTTGGGGACTAGCGGGGGGACCCCATTCTCCACAGATACGCAGTATTTT.

This clone has just one count. The V gene is TRBV5-1, the J gene TRBJ2-7; D is uncertain. This CDR3 spans 14 amino acids. Trimming took off 4 bases at V and 6 bases at J, with 17 bases between the two ends. CDR1 is SGHRS, CDR2 YFSETQ, per germline. CDR3 sequence (DNA): TGCGCCAGCAGCCCCGAAGGGCTTAGAGCCGAGCAGTACTTC. Translated: CASSPEGLRAEQYF. Using reference TRBV5-1 and TRBJ2-7 for the parts outside the CDR3, the full variable domain is KAGVTQTPRYLIKTRGQQVTLSCSPISGHRSVSWYQQTPGQGLQFLFEYFSETQRNKGNFPGRFSGRQFSNSRSEMNVSTLELGDSALYLCASSPEGLRAEQYFGPGTRLTVT.

The chain combines TRBV7-6 with TRBJ2-3; D remains ambiguous. The CDR3 is 14 residues long. V shed 1 base and J shed 2 bases, with 7 bases lying between them. CDR1 and CDR2 (germline): SGHVS, FNYEAQ. CDR3 region: CASSLDGYTDTQYF. CDR3 sequence (DNA): TGTGCCAGCAGCTTAGACGGCTACACAGATACGCAGTATTTT.

V usage is TRBV7-8 and J usage is TRBJ2-3; the D is unclear. V gave up 1 base and J gave up 7 bases, with 15 bases separating them. Germline CDR1 and CDR2: SGHVS and FQNEAQ. The CDR3 runs to 15 residues. The CDR3 DNA is TGTGCCAGCAGCTTAGTTTCCCGACTCAAGAATACGCAGTATTTT. Its protein is CASSLVSRLKNTQYF.

The chain has TRBV19 and TRBJ1-2; TRBD1 matches 8 bases. CDR3 length: 13 residues. Germline V gives CDR1 LNHDA, CDR2 SQIVND (reference sequence). Trimming took 5 bases from V and 7 from J; bases not matched to a gene: 6. This CDR3 is CASSGTGSFGYTF. CDR3 nucleotides: TGTGCCAGTAGTGGGACAGGTTCGTTTGGCTACACCTTC.

This clone appeared once. The CDR3 reads CASSEQPGNTEAFF. CDR3 DNA sequence: TGTGCCAGCAGTGAACAGCCGGGGAACACTGAAGCTTTCTTT. The chain has TRBV6-1 and TRBJ1-1; no definite D call. Per the germline V gene, CDR1 is MNHNS and CDR2 is SASEGT. The CDR3 length is 14 residues. Trimming took 2 bases from V and 1 from J, leaving 8 bases between them.

V and J are TRBV19 and TRBJ1-2; the D is unclear. The germline V and J ends were trimmed by 3 bases and 4 bases, with 12 bases remaining between them. The V gene's germline CDR1 is LNHDA and CDR2 SQIVND (reference sequence). This CDR3 has 14 residues. In nucleotides, the CDR3 is TGTGCCAGTAGTATTGGGGTACGGAGCTATGGCTACACCTTC. Its protein product is CASSIGVRSYGYTF. The full variable domain, completed using reference TRBV19 and TRBJ1-2, is DGGITQSPKYLFRKEGQNVTLSCEQNLNHDAMYWYRQDPGQGLRLIYYSQIVNDFQKGDIAEGYSVSREKKESFPLTVTSAQKNPTAFYLCASSIGVRSYGYTFGSGTRLTVV.

The chain is built from TRBV29-1 and TRBJ1-1, with D possibly matching TRBD1 (5 bases). This CDR3 has 12 residues. Trimming took off 5 bases at V and 4 bases at J, with 11 bases between the two ends. Germline assignment: CDR1 SQVTM and CDR2 ANQGSEA. CDR3 DNA sequence: TGCAGCGTTTCAGGGTCGGCCACTGAAGCTTTCTTT. Translated, it gives CSVSGSATEAFF. The entire variable domain, with the rest obtained from reference TRBV29-1 and TRBJ1-1, is as follows: SAVISQKPSRDICQRGTSLTIQCQVDSQVTMMFWYRQQPGQSLTLIATANQGSEATYESGFVIDKFPISRPNLTFSTLTVSNMSPEDSSIYLCSVSGSATEAFFGQGTRLTVV.

The J gene is TRBJ1-5, the V gene TRBV6-5; the D is unclear. Germline CDR1 reads MNHEY; CDR2 reads SVGAGI. This CDR3 contains 14 residues. V was trimmed by 5 bases and J by 6 bases, leaving 14 bases between them. This CDR3 is CASSPLSLLQPQHF. CDR3 DNA sequence: TGTGCCAGCAGTCCCCTTTCCCTGCTTCAGCCCCAGCATTTT.